What follows are 25 T cell receptor beta chains derived from one specimen sequenced in a study of human T cells and chemical hapten exposure. TCRdb redid the calling of the RACE reads with MiXCR, one entry per CDR3 protein. Here the sample spans about 190,000 distinct CDR3 sequences, roughly a quarter being singletons. The time point was: patch test 3, about 24 weeks after DPC sensitization. Treatment: therapeutic diphenylcyclopropenone sensitization with weekly scalp DPC. Sequenced material: whole blood, taken in connection with sensitization to the hapten diphenylcyclopropenone (DPC). The source of these receptors is a woman in her 40s with alopecia areata. Some clones in this sample may be carry-over from other donors' samples.

This clonotype was found many times. This chain connects TRBV29-1 to TRBJ1-1; D unresolved. The V gene's germline CDR1 is SQVTM and CDR2 ANQGSEA. CDR3 size: 10 residues. Trimming pared 6 bases from V and 6 bases from J, leaving 8 bases between. The CDR3 region is CSVGYSEAFF. CDR3 sequence (DNA): TGCAGCGTCGGTTATTCTGAAGCTTTCTTT. Using reference TRBV29-1 and TRBJ1-1 for the parts outside the CDR3, the full variable domain is SAVISQKPSRDICQRGTSLTIQCQVDSQVTMMFWYRQQPGQSLTLIATANQGSEATYESGFVIDKFPISRPNLTFSTLTVSNMSPEDSSIYLCSVGYSEAFFGQGTRLTVV.

This sequence joins TRBV29-1 and TRBJ2-7, with 11 bases matching TRBD1. Trimming took 7 bases from V and 6 from J; bases not matched to a gene: 11. The germline CDR1 and CDR2 sequences are SQVTM and ANQGSEA. The CDR3 extends over 14 amino acids. The CDR3 region has the DNA TGCAGCGGCCAGTCCGGGACAGGGGGATCCGAGCAGTACTTC. Its protein is CSGQSGTGGSEQYF.

To note about this clonotype: At one end the junction does not follow the germline gene, possibly because of a read error. V and J are TRBV7-6 and TRBJ2-2; the D gene could be TRBD1 or TRBD2 (6 bases each). The CDR3 totals 14 residues. Germline V lookup: CDR1 SGHVS, CDR2 FNYEAQ. CDR3 sequence: CASSLGGTAGELFF. The CDR3 DNA sequence: TGTGCCAGCAGTTTAGGGGGGACGGCCGGGGAGCTGTTTTTT.

This clonotype was counted at least ten times. The gene calls are TRBV6-5 and TRBJ2-1; D not certain. The V end was cut by 6 bases, the J end by 1 base, with 4 bases between. The CDR3 runs to 12 residues. CDR1 and CDR2 from the germline V gene are MNHEY and SVGAGI. The CDR3 is CASRGSYNEQFF. CDR3 DNA: TGTGCCAGCAGAGGATCCTACAATGAGCAGTTCTTC.

The chain has TRBV3-1 and TRBJ1-1; D call uncertain. V was clipped by 7 bases and J by 1 base, with 13 bases between them. Germline V gene sequence: CDR1 LGHDT, CDR2 YNNKEL (reference sequence). The CDR3 length is 14 residues. CDR3 coding DNA: TGTGCCAGCACCGATACAGTACAGAACACTGAAGCTTTCTTT. It specifies CASTDTVQNTEAFF. Combining the CDR3 with reference TRBV3-1 and TRBJ1-1 gives the whole variable domain DTAVSQTPKYLVTQMGNDKSIKCEQNLGHDTMYWYKQDSKKFLKIMFSYNNKELIINETVPNRFSPKSPDKAHLNLHINSLELGDSAVYFCASTDTVQNTEAFFGQGTRLTVV.

V and J are TRBV19 and TRBJ1-5; 7 bases are shared with TRBD1. V was pared by 4 bases and J by 7 bases, with 7 bases of the junction left unmatched. This CDR3 has 14 residues. Germline values: CDR1 LNHDA, CDR2 SQIVND (reference sequence). This CDR3 reads CASSTSTGWQPQHF. The CDR3 nucleotides are TGTGCCAGTAGTACCTCGACAGGGTGGCAGCCCCAGCATTTT.

In this sample, this clonotype turned up a few times. The rearrangement links TRBV2 to TRBJ1-1; D is possibly TRBD1 (5 bases). This CDR3 region has 12 residues. V dropped 1 base and J dropped 9 bases, with 9 bases sitting between them. The germline gives CDR1 SNHLY, CDR2 FYNNEI. This CDR3 reads CASSEGGRKAFF. CDR3 DNA: TGTGCCAGCAGTGAAGGGGGCCGGAAAGCTTTCTTT.

The chain has TRBV5-1 and TRBJ1-2, with no clear D. V was pared by 4 bases and J by 5 bases, with 15 bases between. In germline, CDR1 is SGHRS, CDR2 YFSETQ. CDR3 size: 14 residues. Written as DNA, the CDR3 is TGCGCCAGCAGCCCCACCCCCACCGAATATGGCTACACCTTC. It translates to CASSPTPTEYGYTF.

V and J are TRBV28 and TRBJ2-1; TRBD2 matches at 9 bases. The CDR3 length is 14 residues. After removal of 8 bases from V and 8 bases from J, the junction contained 10 bases not matched to a gene. Germline assignment: CDR1 MDHEN and CDR2 SYDVKM. The CDR3 loop is CASDSSGNVDEQFF. CDR3 nucleotides: TGTGCCAGCGATTCTAGCGGGAATGTAGATGAGCAGTTCTTC.

This clonotype has more than one count but fewer than ten. This chain links TRBV20-1 with TRBJ2-1; TRBD2 agrees at 8 bases. Unmatched junction bases numbered 1, after V lost 1 base and J lost 2 bases. Germline loops: CDR1 DFQATT, CDR2 SNEGSKA (reference sequence). CDR3 size: 14 residues. CDR3 bases: TGCAGTGCTAGAGCGGGAGGGCCCTACAATGAGCAGTTCTTC. The encoded protein is CSARAGGPYNEQFF.

The J gene is TRBJ2-7, the V gene TRBV7-2; D call uncertain. The CDR3 length is 13 residues. Trimming shortened V by 4 bases and J by 0 bases, and 7 bases separated the two germline ends. The germline CDR1 and CDR2 sequences are SGHTA and FQGNSA. The CDR3 DNA reads TGTGCCAGCAGCTCCGCGAGCTCCTACGAGCAGTACTTC. Amino acids: CASSSASSYEQYF. Together with reference TRBV7-2 and TRBJ2-7, the CDR3 gives the full variable domain: GAGVSQSPSNKVTEKGKDVELRCDPISGHTALYWYRQSLGQGLEFLIYFQGNSAPDKSGLPSDRFSAERTGGSVSTLTIQRTQQEDSAVYLCASSSASSYEQYFGPGTRLTVT.

This clonotype was observed a handful of times. The V and J genes are TRBV5-1 and TRBJ2-5; D call uncertain. Germline CDR1 reads SGHRS; CDR2 reads YFSETQ. This CDR3 is built from 14 residues. The germline V and J ends were trimmed by 0 bases and 3 bases, with 9 bases remaining between them. In DNA, the CDR3 is TGCGCCAGCAGCTTGGGTCAGGCCAAAGAGACCCAGTACTTC. Amino acid sequence: CASSLGQAKETQYF.

This clonotype occurred many times. V usage is TRBV4-1 and J usage is TRBJ2-6, with 11 bases identical to TRBD1. Germline CDR1 reads MGHRA; CDR2 reads YSYEKL. CDR3 length: 17 amino acids. V shed 4 bases and J 4 bases; nucleotides not matched to a gene: 6. The chain's CDR3 is CASSPGQGAGGANVLTF. DNA for the CDR3: TGCGCCAGCAGCCCTGGACAGGGGGCAGGGGGGGCCAACGTCCTGACTTTC.

The chain joins TRBV20-1 to TRBJ2-1; tentatively, D is TRBD1 (5 bases). The germline V gene encodes CDR1 DFQATT and CDR2 SNEGSKA (reference sequence). This CDR3 region has 15 residues. The V end lost 0 bases, the J end lost 2 bases, and 11 bases lay between the germline ends. This CDR3 is CSARDENRPYNEQFF. The DNA of the CDR3 is TGCAGTGCTAGAGATGAGAACAGGCCCTACAATGAGCAGTTCTTC.

This chain connects TRBV5-5 to TRBJ2-5; D uncertain. The germline V gene has CDR1 SGHKS and CDR2 YYEKEE (reference sequence). Trimming shortened V by 1 base and J by 4 bases, and 11 bases separated the two germline ends. CDR3 length: 14 amino acids. The DNA of the CDR3 is TGTGCCAGCAGCTTGTTAAGTGGTCCAGAGACCCAGTACTTC. Protein sequence: CASSLLSGPETQYF.

This clonotype was picked up a small number of times. The chain links TRBV10-3 to TRBJ2-1; 11 positions agree with TRBD2. The CDR3 has 14 amino acids. The J segment lost 8 bases and the V segment lost 5 bases, leaving 5 bases of the junction unmatched. Germline CDR1 and CDR2: ENHRY and SYGVKD. CDR3 loop: CAISPGTSGDEQFF. In DNA form, the CDR3 reads TGTGCCATCAGTCCAGGGACTAGCGGAGATGAGCAGTTCTTC.

The table lists this clonotype with a few counts. J is TRBJ2-7 and V is TRBV7-8; 8 bases fit TRBD1. This CDR3 is built from 13 residues. Trimming removed 5 bases from V and 5 bases from J; junction bases left unmatched: 5. The germline V gene encodes CDR1 SGHVS and CDR2 FQNEAQ. The chain's CDR3 is CASSTNRGDEQYF. The CDR3 bases are TGTGCCAGCAGCACCAACAGGGGGGACGAGCAGTACTTC.

To note about this clonotype: At one end the junction does not follow the germline gene, possibly because of a read error. The J gene is TRBJ1-2, the V gene TRBV10-3; no clear D gene. Germline V gene lookup returns CDR1 ENHRY and CDR2 SYGVKD. The CDR3 covers 11 residues. The CDR3 loop is CAISELDPPFF. The CDR3 DNA reads as TGTGCCATCAGTGAACTGGACCCCCCGTTCTTC.

The CDR3 nucleotides read TGTGCCAGCGGTGGACCCCCAGGATCCAATGAGCAGTTCTTC. It is translated as CASGGPPGSNEQFF. The chain couples TRBV28 to TRBJ2-1; D unresolved. Germline loops: CDR1 MDHEN, CDR2 SYDVKM. Trimming pared 8 bases from V and 6 bases from J, leaving 17 bases between. The CDR3 has 14 residues.

The chain combines TRBV20-1 with TRBJ2-5, with 8 bases matching TRBD1. CDR1 is DFQATT, CDR2 SNEGSKA, per germline (reference sequence). CDR3 size: 13 residues. The junction had 7 bases not matched to a gene; V was cut back by 5 bases and J by 5 bases. CDR3 loop: CSAPRTGTETQYF. CDR3 DNA sequence: TGCAGTGCTCCCAGGACAGGGACCGAGACCCAGTACTTC.

The chain couples TRBV5-1 to TRBJ1-2; D gene uncertain. V lost 0 bases to trimming and J lost 8 bases, with 14 bases between them. Germline CDR1 SGHRS, CDR2 YFSETQ. This CDR3 has 14 residues. DNA for the CDR3: TGCGCCAGCAGCTTGGAGGCCTCTTCGGGGGGCTACACCTTC. Translated, it gives CASSLEASSGGYTF.

The rearrangement links TRBV20-1 to TRBJ2-3, with 9 nucleotides matching TRBD2. Germline V gene sequence: CDR1 DFQATT, CDR2 SNEGSKA (reference sequence). This CDR3 has 14 amino acids. CDR3 nucleotides: TGCAGCACCGGACTAGCGATAAGTGGAGATACGCAGTATTTT. This codes for CSTGLAISGDTQYF.

The chain combines TRBV12-3 or TRBV12-4 with TRBJ2-7; 11 bases fit TRBD2. V gave up 5 bases and J gave up 9 bases; unmatched junction bases: 12. The CDR3 covers 15 residues. The CDR3 loop is CASSQTSGAKKGQYF. The CDR3 nucleotides are TGTGCCAGCAGTCAGACTAGCGGGGCCAAAAAGGGGCAGTACTTC.

The J gene is TRBJ2-1, the V gene TRBV24-1; 7 bases match TRBD1. CDR1 is KGHDR and CDR2 is SFDVKD in the germline V gene. The V gene end was trimmed by 4 bases and the J gene end by 3 bases; junction bases not matched to a gene: 11. CDR3 size: 17 residues. CDR3 region: CATSEPGTAFLYNEQFF. The CDR3, as DNA: TGTGCCACCAGTGAACCCGGGACAGCCTTCCTCTACAATGAGCAGTTCTTC.

A few counts support this clonotype. The chain joins TRBV5-1 to TRBJ2-3; D is uncertain. V was cut by 0 bases and J by 2 bases, with 7 bases left in between. CDR1 is SGHRS and CDR2 is YFSETQ in the germline V gene. This CDR3 is 14 amino acids long. CDR3: CASSLVQYTDTQYF. As DNA, the CDR3 is TGCGCCAGCAGCTTGGTGCAGTACACAGATACGCAGTATTTT.